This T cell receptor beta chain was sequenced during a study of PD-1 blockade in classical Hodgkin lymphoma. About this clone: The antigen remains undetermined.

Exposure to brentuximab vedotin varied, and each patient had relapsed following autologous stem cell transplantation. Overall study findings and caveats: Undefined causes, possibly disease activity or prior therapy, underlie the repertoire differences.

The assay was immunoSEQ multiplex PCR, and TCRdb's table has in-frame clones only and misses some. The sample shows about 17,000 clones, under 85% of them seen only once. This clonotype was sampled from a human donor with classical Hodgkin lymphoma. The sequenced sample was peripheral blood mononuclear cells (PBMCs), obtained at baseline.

CDR3 sequence reads: CATFGRENSPLHF. CDR3 DNA: TGTGCCACCTTTGGACGGGAGAATTCACCCCTCCACTTT. This chain uses TRBV6-5 with TRBJ1-6; the D is unclear. Trimming removed 10 bases at V and 7 bases at J, with 14 bases between. Germline V gene sequence: CDR1 MNHEY, CDR2 SVGAGI. The CDR3 spans 13 residues.